Presented here are 25 T cell receptor beta chains from one specimen sequenced in a study of shared T cell receptors in the human thymus. Generated by immunoSEQ multiplex PCR, the TCRdb table keeps only in-frame clones and is missing some. Among roughly 410,000 clones listed, 85% to 95% were seen once. The sequenced sample consisted of thymocytes. These TCRs come from a human donor.

This clone was detected once. CDR3 bases: TGTGCCACCAGCAGTAGGGTCATGGGCGGGCGAACCCGGTACAATGAGCAGTTCTTC. It translates to CATSSRVMGGRTRYNEQFF. The genes are TRBV15 and TRBJ2-1; maybe TRBD2 (5 bases). Germline V lookup: CDR1 LNHNV, CDR2 YYDKDF (reference sequence). CDR3 size: 19 residues. V was cut by 3 bases and J by 4 bases, with 25 bases left in between. Full variable domain (outside the CDR3, taken from reference TRBV15 and TRBJ2-1): DAMVIQNPRYQVTQFGKPVTLSCSQTLNHNVMYWYQQKSSQAPKLLFHYYDKDFNNEADTPDNFQSRRPNTSFCFLDIRSPGLGDTAMYLCATSSRVMGGRTRYNEQFFGPGTRLTVL.

This sequence joins TRBV28 and TRBJ2-7, with unresolved D. This CDR3 spans 16 amino acids. Germline CDR1 MDHEN, CDR2 SYDVKM. V lost 2 bases and J lost 1, with 15 bases in between. The CDR3 DNA reads as TGTGCCAGCAGTTTAGCCCTGAGCGAGGTATCCTACGAGCAGTACTTC. Translation gives CASSLALSEVSYEQYF.

The chain has TRBV5-4 and TRBJ2-7, with D tentatively TRBD2 (6 bases). V was trimmed by 2 bases and J by 0 bases, leaving 15 bases between them. Germline-derived CDR1 and CDR2 are SGHNT and YYREEE (reference sequence). This CDR3 has 16 amino acids. In DNA form, the CDR3 reads TGTGCCAGCAGCTTTCGGGGGAGTTCCCCCTCCTACGAGCAGTACTTC. Encoded protein: CASSFRGSSPSYEQYF.

The genes are TRBV19 and TRBJ1-2; perhaps TRBD1 as D (6 bases). Germline assignment: CDR1 LNHDA and CDR2 SQIVND (reference sequence). The CDR3 has 13 residues. V lost 2 bases and J 8 bases, leaving 12 bases between the germline ends. DNA for the CDR3: TGTGCCAGTAGTATATACAGGGTCGACGGCTACACCTTC. Amino acid sequence: CASSIYRVDGYTF.

J is TRBJ2-7 and V is TRBV15, with 9 positions matching TRBD2. With 7 bases clipped from V and 0 bases from J, the junction kept 4 bases outside the gene matches. The V gene's germline CDR1 is LNHNV and CDR2 YYDKDF (reference sequence). This CDR3 spans 14 amino acids. This CDR3 reads CATKSGRLSYEQYF. In nucleotides, the CDR3 is TGTGCCACCAAGAGCGGGAGGCTCTCCTACGAGCAGTACTTC.

V usage is TRBV28 and J usage is TRBJ2-7; the D gene is possibly TRBD2 (5 bases). Germline V gene sequence: CDR1 MDHEN, CDR2 SYDVKM. V was cut by 5 bases and J by 4 bases, with 15 bases left in between. The CDR3 is 14 amino acids. CDR3 loop: CASSVHRGPYEQYF. CDR3 bases: TGTGCCAGCAGTGTGCATAGAGGGCCTTACGAGCAGTACTTC.

The rearrangement links TRBV5-4 to TRBJ2-2; TRBD1 might be the D (6 bases). Looked up from germline, CDR1 is SGHNT and CDR2 is YYREEE (reference sequence). This CDR3 has 16 residues. V gave up 5 bases and J gave up 3 bases, with 17 bases separating them. CDR3 residues: CASRSGAGADTGELFF. The CDR3 coding sequence is TGTGCCAGCAGGTCCGGTGCAGGGGCCGACACCGGGGAGCTGTTTTTT. Full variable domain (missing parts from reference TRBV5-4 and TRBJ2-2): ETGVTQSPTHLIKTRGQQVTLRCSSQSGHNTVSWYQQALGQGPQFIFQYYREEENGRGNFPPRFSGLQFPNYSSELNVNALELDDSALYLCASRSGAGADTGELFFGEGSRLTVL.

V and J are TRBV27 and TRBJ2-1; possible D gene TRBD1, 5 bases. The CDR3 is 14 residues long. Trimming shortened V by 4 bases and J by 3 bases, and 10 bases separated the two germline ends. Germline values: CDR1 MNHEY, CDR2 SMNVEV (reference sequence). The CDR3 DNA reads TGTGCCAGCAGTTCTCAGCAGGGCTACAATGAGCAGTTCTTC. This gives the protein CASSSQQGYNEQFF.

The sample holds one count of this clone. The CDR3 sequence: CAISESALSYEQYF. The CDR3 DNA sequence: TGTGCCATCAGTGAGTCCGCACTTTCCTACGAGCAGTACTTC. J is TRBJ2-7 and V is TRBV10-3; D uncertain. CDR3 size: 14 residues. Per the germline V gene, CDR1 is ENHRY and CDR2 is SYGVKD. V lost 0 bases to trimming and J lost 1 base, with 7 bases between them.

The chain carries TRBV6-5 and TRBJ2-1; 10 bases fit TRBD2. CDR3 size: 15 residues. Germline CDR1 reads MNHEY; CDR2 reads SVGAGI. V lost 2 bases and J lost 4; bases outside the gene matches: 2. CDR3 nucleotide sequence: TGTGCCAGCAGTTACCGGACTAGCGGATACAATGAGCAGTTCTTC. Amino acid sequence: CASSYRTSGYNEQFF.

The genes are TRBV28 and TRBJ2-7; TRBD2 matches 8 bases. The CDR3 has 17 amino acids. V trimming: 6 bases; J trimming: 2 bases; junction bases outside the gene matches: 15. Germline loops: CDR1 MDHEN, CDR2 SYDVKM. The CDR3 here is CASSPWGAVAGTYEQYF. CDR3 in DNA: TGTGCCAGCAGCCCCTGGGGCGCGGTAGCGGGGACCTACGAGCAGTACTTC.

CDR3 protein: CSVEDQSDSWGAFF. CDR3 nucleotide sequence: TGCAGCGTTGAAGATCAGTCGGACTCCTGGGGAGCTTTCTTT. The rearrangement joins TRBV29-1 to TRBJ1-1; D is undetermined. Trimming removed 0 bases at V and 10 bases at J, with 18 bases between. This CDR3 is built from 14 residues. Germline V gene lookup returns CDR1 SQVTM and CDR2 ANQGSEA.

The chain uses TRBV5-4 and TRBJ2-1; the D gene is possibly TRBD1 (5 bases). This CDR3 spans 16 amino acids. Germline V CDR1 and CDR2: SGHNT, YYREEE (reference sequence). V lost 4 bases to trimming and J lost 0 bases, with 14 bases between them. CDR3 amino acids: CASSRLDTRSYNEQFF. The CDR3 nucleotides read TGTGCCAGCAGCCGATTGGACACCCGCTCCTACAATGAGCAGTTCTTC.

The chain carries TRBV9 and TRBJ2-7; 8 nucleotides agree with TRBD1. Per germline, CDR1 SGDLS and CDR2 YYNGEE. Unmatched junction bases numbered 16, after V lost 4 bases and J lost 1 base. This CDR3 has 18 residues. In nucleotides, the CDR3 is TGTGCCAGCAGCCCCCGCGAAGGACAGGGTGCCGTATCCTACGAGCAGTACTTC. Its protein is CASSPREGQGAVSYEQYF.

The chain is built from TRBV5-4 and TRBJ2-2; tentatively, D is TRBD2 (5 bases). The CDR3 runs to 12 residues. Germline V gene lookup returns CDR1 SGHNT and CDR2 YYREEE (reference sequence). Trimming stripped 1 base from V and 8 bases from J, with 6 bases between. DNA of the CDR3: TGTGCCAGCAGCTTGTGCGGGGGGGAGCTGTTTTTT. Residues: CASSLCGGELFF. The full variable domain, its missing parts supplied by reference TRBV5-4 and TRBJ2-2, is ETGVTQSPTHLIKTRGQQVTLRCSSQSGHNTVSWYQQALGQGPQFIFQYYREEENGRGNFPPRFSGLQFPNYSSELNVNALELDDSALYLCASSLCGGELFFGEGSRLTVL.

This chain connects TRBV29-1 to TRBJ1-3; the match to TRBD1 covers 10 bases. From germline, CDR1 is SQVTM and CDR2 ANQGSEA. J lost 7 bases, V lost 4 bases, and 1 base had no gene match. This CDR3 is 12 amino acids long. The CDR3 DNA reads TGCAGCGTTGGGGGACAGGGGAACACCATATATTTT. It specifies CSVGGQGNTIYF.

This chain joins TRBV6-4 and TRBJ2-2; no firm D call. The germline gives CDR1 MRHNA, CDR2 SNTAGT. The CDR3 length is 16 residues. V lost 2 bases, J lost 1 base, and 11 bases lay in between. CDR3 sequence (DNA): TGTGCCAGCAGTGACAACTACTCACAGAACACCGGGGAGCTGTTTTTT. Translation: CASSDNYSQNTGELFF.

The V and J genes are TRBV7-6 and TRBJ2-1; D remains ambiguous. CDR1 and CDR2 (germline): SGHVS, FNYEAQ. Trimming took off 3 bases at V and 7 bases at J, with 10 bases between the two ends. The CDR3 is made up of 13 amino acids. The CDR3 is CASSFRAGNEQFF. The CDR3 DNA follows: TGTGCCAGCAGCTTTCGGGCCGGGAATGAGCAGTTCTTC.

This clone was recorded once. This chain uses TRBV6-7 with TRBJ2-7; tentatively, D is TRBD1 (6 bases). TRBV6-7 belongs to the ORF category, with a function that is uncertain. Trimming took off 1 base at V and 3 bases at J, with 16 bases between the two ends. The CDR3 covers 16 residues. CDR3 amino acids: CASSYLDRASDYEQYF. The DNA for the CDR3 is TGTGCCAGCAGTTACTTGGACAGAGCTTCTGACTACGAGCAGTACTTC.

This rearrangement joins TRBV6-1 to TRBJ2-7; TRBD2 agrees at 12 bases. This CDR3 spans 21 amino acids. Germline V CDR1 and CDR2: MNHNS, SASEGT. The V gene end was trimmed by 1 base and the J gene end by 1 base; junction bases not matched to a gene: 17. CDR3 residues: CASSEVRASGRVLGGSYEQYF. In nucleotides, the CDR3 is TGTGCCAGCAGTGAAGTGAGGGCTAGCGGGAGGGTCCTCGGAGGATCCTACGAGCAGTACTTC.

The chain links TRBV6-5 to TRBJ2-2, with 8 bases lining up with TRBD1. Germline lookup yields CDR1 MNHEY and CDR2 SVGAGI. The trim removed 6 bases at V and 5 bases at J, leaving 8 bases unmatched. The CDR3 has 15 amino acids. The DNA for the CDR3 is TGTGCCAGCAGGCGACAGGGGCTGTTGACCGGGGAGCTGTTTTTT. It translates to CASRRQGLLTGELFF.

The CDR3 sequence is CASSIRLAGPKYNEQFF. CDR3 nucleotides: TGTGCCAGTAGTATTCGGCTAGCGGGACCGAAGTACAATGAGCAGTTCTTC. The rearrangement links TRBV19 to TRBJ2-1, with 9 bases identical to TRBD2. The germline gives CDR1 LNHDA, CDR2 SQIVND (reference sequence). V dropped 3 bases and J dropped 4; count of bases not matched to a gene: 10. This CDR3 is 17 amino acids long.

This chain joins TRBV6-5 and TRBJ2-1, with TRBD2 matching 7 bases. The CDR3 spans 14 residues. Trimming took 0 bases from V and 9 from J; bases not matched to a gene: 5. The germline gives CDR1 MNHEY, CDR2 SVGAGI. In nucleotides, the CDR3 is TGTGCCAGCAGTTACTCGCGGGAGAGGGTTGAGCAGTTCTTC. It specifies CASSYSRERVEQFF.

The V call is TRBV12-5, the J call TRBJ1-1; D uncertain. Trimming pared 6 bases from V and 1 base from J, leaving 12 bases between. This CDR3 region has 14 residues. Looked up from germline, CDR1 is LGHNT and CDR2 is FRNRAP. In DNA form, the CDR3 reads TGTGCTAGTGGCCCTCCGCTACCGAACACTGAAGCTTTCTTT. The encoded protein is CASGPPLPNTEAFF. Full variable domain (outside the CDR3, taken from reference TRBV12-5 and TRBJ1-1): DARVTQTPRHKVTEMGQEVTMRCQPILGHNTVFWYRQTMMQGLELLAYFRNRAPLDDSGMPKDRFSAEMPDATLATLKIQPSEPRDSAVYFCASGPPLPNTEAFFGQGTRLTVV.

The J gene is TRBJ1-3, the V gene TRBV6-5; D unresolved. CDR3 length: 16 amino acids. Germline CDR1 and CDR2: MNHEY and SVGAGI. V was trimmed by 2 bases and J by 1 base, leaving 12 bases between them. The CDR3: CASSYQALSSGNTIYF. The DNA of the CDR3 is TGTGCCAGCAGTTACCAGGCCCTATCGTCTGGAAACACCATATATTTT.